Listed below are T cell receptor beta chains from one sample, sequenced in a study of blood T cell repertoires in COVID-19. Method: immunoSEQ multiplex PCR; TCRdb's copy keeps in-frame clones and lacks some. The sample holds fewer than 700,000 clones; 70% to 90% are singletons and the top ten take about 8.2%. The sequenced material came from peripheral blood. These receptors originate from a woman aged 45-59 years with COVID-19, enrolled during active disease. Each CDR3 is given with its conserved first and last residue. Fields, in order: J gene, V gene, CDR3 protein.

TRBJ1-2	TRBV3-1/TRBV3-2	CASSQVATGGAGYTF
TRBJ1-2	TRBV6-5	CASSRDRDYGYTF
TRBJ2-7	TRBV6-5	CASTPAGGSLEQYF
TRBJ2-3	TRBV3-1/TRBV3-2	CASSPTGRTDTQYF
TRBJ1-6	TRBV6-5	CASSSPTEPNSPLHF
TRBJ2-5	TRBV10-3	CATSRLAGVRETQYF
TRBJ1-1	TRBV19	CATRGQGKTEAFF
TRBJ2-3	TRBV19	CASSPTPSTDTQYF
TRBJ1-1	TRBV5-5	CASSLPQNEAFF
TRBJ2-5	TRBV18	CASSDAGGPLLETQYF
TRBJ1-4	TRBV11-2	CASSRPGQGAYPHSEKLFF
TRBJ1-6	TRBV5-4	CASSWDRARAPLHF
TRBJ1-1	TRBV9	CASSVGASEAFF
TRBJ1-4	TRBV6-5	CASSPGAWEKLFF
TRBJ2-3	TRBV7-9	CASSSPPYRDNTDTQYF
TRBJ1-2	TRBV18	CASSPPPQGGRYGYTF
TRBJ1-1	TRBV29-1	CSVSAGALTEAFF
TRBJ1-1	TRBV6-6	CASSPLRGEAFF
TRBJ2-3	TRBV11-2	CASSFRYSSTDTQYF
TRBJ2-5	TRBV6-1	CASSEGTEETQYF
TRBJ1-2	TRBV5-6	CASSLESANLPANYGYTF
TRBJ2-1	TRBV4-2	CASSQDGYNEQFF
TRBJ1-2	TRBV2	CASTYLPDSRGYGYTF
TRBJ2-7	TRBV7-9	CASRAGESGEQYF
TRBJ2-3	TRBV24-1	CATSDPRTGQGPPDTQYF
TRBJ1-1	TRBV18	CASSPQGAFAEAFF
TRBJ2-3	TRBV3-1/TRBV3-2	CASSRRDDTQYF
TRBJ2-7	TRBV6-5	CASTLRDSYEQYF
TRBJ1-5	TRBV28	CASSLFQGTYSNQPQHF
TRBJ2-2	TRBV10-3	CAIERNTGELFF
TRBJ1-5	TRBV28	CASSHPGLVNQPQHF
TRBJ2-1	TRBV6-6	CASSSGQGVSYNEQFF
TRBJ2-7	TRBV29-1	CSVEGAAYEQYF
TRBJ1-6	TRBV2	CAVSDYSPLHF
TRBJ2-7	TRBV6-5	CASSYYPGKGQKKYF
TRBJ1-2	TRBV19	CASNEWAANYGYTF
TRBJ1-2	TRBV5-1	CASSLEGDGYTF